One sample yielded the 5 T cell receptor beta chains listed below, sequenced in a study of shared clonotypes between healthy human individuals. Repertoires were generated with immunoSEQ multiplex PCR, while TCRdb's copy carries only in-frame clones and drops some. The data show a few hundred thousand clones, with about 97% seen just once and approximately 0.32% held by the top ten. The sequencing input was memory CD8+ T cells sorted from blood. Subset in this sample: CD45RO+ cells pooled with CCR7-negative TemRA cells. The receptors derive from a man aged 25-40 years in good health.

The J gene is TRBJ2-7, the V gene TRBV2; D gene ambiguous. The germline V and J ends were trimmed by 2 bases and 0 bases, with 14 bases remaining between them. This CDR3 has 16 amino acids. Germline V gene lookup returns CDR1 SNHLY and CDR2 FYNNEI. The CDR3 DNA follows: TGTGCCAGCAGTGAAATAGGACCTACCAGCTCCTACGAGCAGTACTTC. This translates into CASSEIGPTSSYEQYF.

This chain connects TRBV6-1 to TRBJ1-1, with D hard to call. Deletions cut 7 bases from V and 2 bases from J, with 8 bases between. CDR1 is MNHNS, CDR2 SASEGT, per germline. The CDR3 is made up of 12 amino acids. CDR3: CASNFVNTEAFF. The CDR3 DNA reads as TGTGCCAGCAATTTCGTAAACACTGAAGCTTTCTTT.

V gene TRBV2 combines with J gene TRBJ2-7; 14 bases line up with TRBD2. V lost 6 bases to trimming and J lost 4 bases; unmatched junction nucleotides: 5. CDR3 size: 15 residues. The V gene's germline CDR1 is SNHLY and CDR2 FYNNEI. CDR3: CASSFGTSGSYEQYF. The CDR3, as DNA: TGTGCCAGCAGCTTCGGGACTAGCGGGAGTTACGAGCAGTACTTC.

This clone was counted once. At the DNA level, this CDR3 is encoded by other sequences in the same sample as well. The J gene is TRBJ2-3, the V gene TRBV6-6; 10 bases line up with TRBD1. Germline trimming cut 5 bases from V and 0 bases from J; bases unmatched to any gene: 5. Germline V CDR1 and CDR2: MNHNY, SVGAGI (reference sequence). The length of the CDR3 is 16 residues. In DNA, the CDR3 is TGTGCCAGCAGTCTCTGGACAGGGGGTAGCACAGATACGCAGTATTTT. It codes for CASSLWTGGSTDTQYF.

The V call is TRBV5-6, the J call TRBJ1-2; D might be TRBD1 (6 bases). The CDR3 sequence is 14 residues long. Trimming pared 2 bases from V and 12 bases from J, leaving 20 bases between. The germline gives CDR1 SGHDT, CDR2 YYEEEE. CDR3 nucleotide sequence: TGTGCCAGCAGCTTCTCGGCAGGACAGAGGCGCAACACCTTC. It yields the protein CASSFSAGQRRNTF.